What follows are 28 T cell receptor beta chains derived from one specimen sequenced in a study of shared clonotypes between healthy human individuals. Generated by immunoSEQ multiplex PCR, the TCRdb table keeps only in-frame clones and is missing some. This sample has hundreds of thousands of clones, with about 95% found just once. Naive CD8 cells lacked CD45RO, underwent positive selection for CCR7 and left out terminally differentiated effector memory CD45RA+ cells. Sequenced sample: naive CD8+ T cells sorted from blood. The receptors here all came from a woman in her twenties or thirties in good health.

The rearrangement uses TRBV2 and TRBJ2-2; 8 nucleotides agree with TRBD2. The V gene end was trimmed by 4 bases and the J gene end by 7 bases; junction bases not matched to a gene: 5. The CDR3 runs 14 residues. Germline assignment: CDR1 SNHLY and CDR2 FYNNEI. In DNA, the CDR3 is TGTGCCAGCAGTGTTAGCGGGACGTACGGGGAGCTGTTTTTT. It encodes CASSVSGTYGELFF.

The chain carries TRBV6-1 and TRBJ2-1; TRBD2 might be the D (6 bases). This CDR3 contains 14 residues. V was cut by 7 bases and J by 4 bases, with 14 bases left in between. The V gene's germline CDR1 is MNHNS and CDR2 SASEGT. Here the CDR3 DNA reads TGTGCCAGCATCTCTGGGGGGTTTTACAATGAGCAGTTCTTC. Translating gives CASISGGFYNEQFF.

On this clone itself: The junction and the germline gene differ at one end; a read error may be behind it. The rearrangement links TRBV6-5 to TRBJ2-6; 7 bases fit TRBD1. Germline loops: CDR1 MNHEY, CDR2 SVGAGI. This CDR3 is built from 15 residues. CDR3 coding DNA: TGTGCCAGTAGTTCAGGGGGCTCTGGGGCCAACGTCCTGACTTTC. Translation gives CASSSGGSGANVLTF.

The chain has TRBV5-8 and TRBJ2-7; possible D gene TRBD1, 6 bases. The V end was cut by 3 bases, the J end by 4 bases, with 23 bases between. Looked up from germline, CDR1 is SGHTS and CDR2 is YDEGEE. The CDR3 spans 17 residues. The CDR3 DNA sequence: TGTGCCAGCAGCTCCCCAGAGGGGGTCCCTCCGTCATACGAGCAGTACTTC. As protein: CASSSPEGVPPSYEQYF.

The chain uses TRBV9 and TRBJ2-7, with D tentatively TRBD2 (6 bases). Germline V gene data show CDR1 as SGDLS and CDR2 as YYNGEE. V lost 1 base and J 4 bases, leaving 12 bases between the germline ends. The CDR3 is 14 residues long. The CDR3 nucleotides are TGTGCCAGCAGCGTAACTAGCAGGACGTACGAGCAGTACTTC. It encodes CASSVTSRTYEQYF.

This chain joins TRBV4-1 and TRBJ2-7; 9 bases fit TRBD1. The CDR3 contains 15 residues. With 2 bases clipped from V and 3 bases from J, the junction kept 5 bases outside the gene matches. From germline, CDR1 is MGHRA and CDR2 YSYEKL. The CDR3 here is CASSQTTGGIYEQYF. The CDR3 DNA is TGCGCCAGCAGCCAAACGACAGGGGGAATCTACGAGCAGTACTTC.

This chain links TRBV28 with TRBJ2-2; 12 bases are shared with TRBD2. The J segment lost 7 bases and the V segment lost 5 bases, leaving 8 bases of the junction unmatched. The CDR3 has 16 residues. Looked up from germline, CDR1 is MDHEN and CDR2 is SYDVKM. The CDR3: CASSPPSGRVDGELFF. For the CDR3, the DNA is TGTGCCAGCAGTCCCCCTAGCGGGAGGGTTGACGGGGAGCTGTTTTTT.

The chain links TRBV27 to TRBJ2-7; 10 bases fit TRBD1. The CDR3 loop spans 15 amino acids. After removal of 5 bases from V and 3 bases from J, the junction contained 7 bases not matched to a gene. Germline V gene lookup returns CDR1 MNHEY and CDR2 SMNVEV (reference sequence). CDR3 sequence (DNA): TGTGCCAGCAGTACCACCGGGACAGGGGTCTACGAGCAGTACTTC. It yields the protein CASSTTGTGVYEQYF.

The rearrangement links TRBV6-1 to TRBJ2-7, with D possibly called TRBD1 or TRBD2 (5 bases each). The V gene lost 4 bases and the J gene lost 4 bases, with 17 bases spanning the gap. CDR1 MNHNS and CDR2 SASEGT come from the germline V gene. There are 15 residues in the CDR3. The CDR3: CASSGAGASTYEQYF. The CDR3 nucleotides are TGTGCCAGCAGTGGAGCCGGGGCGTCGACTTACGAGCAGTACTTC.

The chain recombines TRBV5-5 with TRBJ2-7; maybe TRBD2 (5 bases). Trimming stripped 1 base from V and 3 bases from J, with 14 bases between. Looked up from germline, CDR1 is SGHKS and CDR2 is YYEKEE (reference sequence). The CDR3 is 15 residues long. In DNA form, the CDR3 reads TGTGCCAGCAGCTTGATTGCCCGGACTGGCTACGAGCAGTACTTC. Protein product: CASSLIARTGYEQYF. Based on the CDR3 plus reference TRBV5-5 and TRBJ2-7, the full variable domain is DAGVTQSPTHLIKTRGQQVTLRCSPISGHKSVSWYQQVLGQGPQFIFQYYEKEERGRGNFPDRFSARQFPNYSSELNVNALLLGDSALYLCASSLIARTGYEQYFGPGTRLTVT.

This clone was picked up one time. The chain carries TRBV13 and TRBJ1-2; weak D call: TRBD1 (5 bases). This CDR3 is built from 15 residues. Looked up from germline, CDR1 is PRHDT and CDR2 is FYEKMQ (reference sequence). Between the trimmed V and J ends, which lost 6 bases and 4 bases, there was a span of 18 bases. CDR3 in amino acids: CASSNRDHVIYGYTF. The CDR3 DNA sequence: TGTGCCAGCAGTAATAGGGACCATGTTATCTATGGCTACACCTTC.

This clone was counted a single time. The chain carries TRBV27 and TRBJ2-7; 7 nucleotides align to TRBD1. CDR3 length: 15 amino acids. Germline-derived CDR1 and CDR2 are MNHEY and SMNVEV (reference sequence). J was trimmed by 3 bases and V by 6 bases; bases with no gene match: 11. The CDR3 loop is CASRIGQDLIYEQYF. In DNA form, the CDR3 reads TGTGCCAGCAGGATCGGACAGGATTTGATCTACGAGCAGTACTTC.

This chain links TRBV15 with TRBJ2-5; a weak D match, TRBD2 (6 bases). Germline-derived CDR1 and CDR2 are LNHNV and YYDKDF (reference sequence). V dropped 0 bases and J dropped 7 bases, with 18 bases sitting between them. The length of the CDR3 is 16 residues. CDR3 loop: CATSRDPSGVQGTQYF. CDR3 coding DNA: TGTGCCACCAGCAGAGACCCTTCGGGGGTCCAGGGGACCCAGTACTTC.

The chain recombines TRBV7-6 with TRBJ2-7; D call uncertain. The CDR3 has 17 residues. Between the trimmed V and J ends, which lost 0 bases and 0 bases, there was a span of 15 bases. Germline V gene data show CDR1 as SGHVS and CDR2 as FNYEAQ. The CDR3 reads CASSLAGGPYSSYEQYF. CDR3 in DNA: TGTGCCAGCAGCTTAGCCGGCGGTCCGTATAGCTCCTACGAGCAGTACTTC.

This clone was seen more than once but under ten times. The gene calls are TRBV13 and TRBJ1-1, with D perhaps matching TRBD1 (6 bases). This CDR3 has 15 amino acids. Trimming cost V 5 bases and J 0 bases, with 13 bases left between them. The germline V gene encodes CDR1 PRHDT and CDR2 FYEKMQ (reference sequence). The CDR3 is CASSARTVVNTEAFF. The CDR3 DNA reads as TGTGCCAGCAGCGCCAGGACAGTGGTGAACACTGAAGCTTTCTTT.

This chain joins TRBV5-4 and TRBJ2-1; 7 nucleotides line up with TRBD2. In germline, CDR1 is SGHNT, CDR2 YYREEE (reference sequence). V was clipped by 4 bases and J by 4 bases; unmatched bases: 8. This CDR3 contains 15 residues. CDR3 region: CASSPGTNIYNEQFF. The CDR3 region has the DNA TGTGCCAGCAGCCCCGGGACTAATATATACAATGAGCAGTTCTTC.

The chain joins TRBV10-3 to TRBJ2-5; 8 bases align to TRBD2. The better agreement between TRBJ2-7 and the DNA end casts doubt on the J call. CDR1 is ENHRY, CDR2 SYGVKD, per germline. The CDR3 sequence is 15 residues long. The CDR3 DNA follows: TGTGCCATCAGTGAGTCGGTAGCGGGAATGTACGAGCAGTACTTC. Translation gives CAISESVAGMYEQYF.

Points on this clone: This sample also contains other DNA sequences that code for the same CDR3. The chain uses TRBV28 and TRBJ2-7; 12 nucleotides agree with TRBD2. Germline-derived CDR1 and CDR2 are MDHEN and SYDVKM. The CDR3 is 14 residues long. V shed 3 bases and J 5 bases; nucleotides not matched to a gene: 2. CDR3 DNA: TGTGCCAGCAGTTTTAGACTAGCGGGAGACGAGCAGTACTTC. As protein: CASSFRLAGDEQYF. Complete variable domain (other parts from reference TRBV28 and TRBJ2-7): DVKVTQSSRYLVKRTGEKVFLECVQDMDHENMFWYRQDPGLGLRLIYFSYDVKMKEKGDIPEGYSVSREKKERFSLILESASTNQTSMYLCASSFRLAGDEQYFGPGTRLTVT.

J is TRBJ1-1 and V is TRBV20-1; TRBD1 might be the D (6 bases). This CDR3 region has 11 residues. V was clipped by 6 bases and J by 1 base, with 6 bases between them. CDR1 DFQATT and CDR2 SNEGSKA come from the germline V gene (reference sequence). The CDR3 sequence: CSAQGNTEAFF. CDR3 DNA: TGCAGTGCACAGGGGAACACTGAAGCTTTCTTT.

V is TRBV14 and J is TRBJ2-3; 9 bases are shared with TRBD2. The CDR3 has 16 residues. The V and J ends lost 1 base and 2 bases, in that order; junction bases with no gene match: 4. CDR1 SGHDN and CDR2 FVKESK come from the germline V gene. The CDR3 DNA reads TGTGCCAGCAGCCAAGGTCTAGCGGGGCCCACAGATACGCAGTATTTT. It yields the protein CASSQGLAGPTDTQYF.

Comment on this clone: Different DNA sequences within this sample yield the same CDR3. V gene TRBV29-1 combines with J gene TRBJ1-2; the D gene is possibly TRBD1 (5 bases). Trimming took off 7 bases at V and 1 base at J, with 10 bases between the two ends. CDR1 is SQVTM and CDR2 is ANQGSEA in the germline V gene. The CDR3 runs to 12 residues. CDR3 region: CSAEGSNYGYTF. The CDR3 DNA follows: TGCAGCGCCGAGGGGAGTAACTATGGCTACACCTTC.

The J gene is TRBJ2-7, the V gene TRBV14; 7 positions match TRBD1. V shed 2 bases and J 3 bases; nucleotides not matched to a gene: 4. Germline V CDR1 and CDR2: SGHDN, FVKESK. The CDR3 is 14 amino acids. CDR3 residues: CASSQLAGGYEQYF. The CDR3 nucleotides read TGTGCCAGCAGCCAACTAGCAGGGGGCTACGAGCAGTACTTC.

This clone showed up just once. The chain has TRBV7-8 and TRBJ2-5; 9 bases fit TRBD1. This CDR3 comprises 15 residues. Germline lookup yields CDR1 SGHVS and CDR2 FQNEAQ. The junction had 5 bases not matched to a gene; V was cut back by 1 base and J by 5 bases. The CDR3 region is CASSLVMTGGETQYF. As DNA, the CDR3 is TGTGCCAGCAGCTTAGTGATGACAGGGGGGGAGACCCAGTACTTC.

V is TRBV6-6 and J is TRBJ2-2; D assignment may be TRBD1 or TRBD2 (5 bases each). The CDR3 runs 12 residues. Trimming left V 4 bases short and J 7 bases short, with 7 bases between. Germline lookup yields CDR1 MNHNY and CDR2 SVGAGI (reference sequence). The CDR3 sequence: CASSSGSGELFF. The CDR3, as DNA: TGTGCCAGCAGTTCAGGGAGCGGGGAGCTGTTTTTT.

The genes are TRBV27 and TRBJ2-2, with D possibly matching TRBD1 (6 bases). The CDR3 runs 17 residues. Germline V CDR1 and CDR2: MNHEY, SMNVEV (reference sequence). With 2 bases removed from V and 3 bases from J, the gap between germline ends came to 16 bases. The CDR3: CASSLRDIRSDTGELFF. CDR3 sequence (DNA): TGTGCCAGCAGTTTAAGGGACATTCGATCCGACACCGGGGAGCTGTTTTTT.

The chain uses TRBV10-2 and TRBJ2-7; perhaps TRBD1 as D (5 bases). Germline CDR1 reads WSHSY; CDR2 reads SAAADI. Deletions cut 7 bases from V and 2 bases from J, with 9 bases between. The CDR3 runs 12 residues. Here the CDR3 reads CASTGKAYEQYF. The CDR3 bases are TGCGCCAGCACAGGGAAGGCCTACGAGCAGTACTTC.

The chain couples TRBV27 to TRBJ2-7; 7 nucleotides match TRBD2. The CDR3 loop spans 13 amino acids. The germline V gene encodes CDR1 MNHEY and CDR2 SMNVEV (reference sequence). After removal of 8 bases from V and 3 bases from J, the junction contained 7 bases not matched to a gene. CDR3 sequence: CASGVGGNYEQYF. The CDR3 nucleotides read TGTGCCAGCGGTGTCGGGGGGAACTACGAGCAGTACTTC.

The chain has TRBV28 and TRBJ2-5, with D perhaps matching TRBD2 (5 bases). The CDR3 contains 14 residues. With 5 bases removed from V and 3 bases from J, the gap between germline ends came to 13 bases. CDR1 and CDR2 (germline): MDHEN, SYDVKM. Here the CDR3 DNA reads TGTGCCAGCAGTCTAGCCGGGAAGGAAGAGACCCAGTACTTC. Amino acid sequence: CASSLAGKEETQYF.